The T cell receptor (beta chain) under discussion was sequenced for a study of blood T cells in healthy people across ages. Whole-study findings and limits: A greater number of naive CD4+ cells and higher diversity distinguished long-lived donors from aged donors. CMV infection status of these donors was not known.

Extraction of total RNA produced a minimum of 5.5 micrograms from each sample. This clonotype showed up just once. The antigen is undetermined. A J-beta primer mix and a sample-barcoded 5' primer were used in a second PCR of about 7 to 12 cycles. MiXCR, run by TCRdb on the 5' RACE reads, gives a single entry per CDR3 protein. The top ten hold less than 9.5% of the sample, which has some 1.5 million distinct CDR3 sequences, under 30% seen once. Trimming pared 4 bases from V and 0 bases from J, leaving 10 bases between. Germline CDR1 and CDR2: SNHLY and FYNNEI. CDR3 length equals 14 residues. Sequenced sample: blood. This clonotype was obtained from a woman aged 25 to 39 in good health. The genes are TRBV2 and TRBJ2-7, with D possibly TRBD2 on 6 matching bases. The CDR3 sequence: CASSGSSVSYEQYF. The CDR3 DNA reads TGTGCCAGCAGTGGATCTAGCGTCTCCTACGAGCAGTACTTC.